The 22 T cell receptor beta chains given below trace back to one sample, sequenced in a study of shared clonotypes between healthy human individuals. CD45RO negativity and positive selection for CCR7 defined naive CD8 cells, a population that excluded terminally differentiated effector memory CD45RA+ cells. The protocol was immunoSEQ multiplex PCR, while the TCRdb copy is restricted to in-frame clones and leaves out a portion. Here the sample spans a few hundred thousand clones, nearly 97% being singletons. Sequencing was done on a sample of naive CD8+ T cells sorted from blood. The source of these receptors is a woman aged 25 to 45 in good health.

The CDR3 coding sequence is TGTGCCAGCAGTTTGGGGCTAGCGGGTTACGAGCAGTACTTC. This encodes CASSLGLAGYEQYF. This chain connects TRBV6-5 to TRBJ2-7; 8 nucleotides line up with TRBD2. Per germline, CDR1 MNHEY and CDR2 SVGAGI. The CDR3 sequence is 14 residues long. With 4 bases clipped from V and 4 bases from J, the junction kept 6 bases outside the gene matches.

V is TRBV6-5 and J is TRBJ2-3; D unresolved. The germline gives CDR1 MNHEY, CDR2 SVGAGI. V was shortened by 0 bases and J by 6 bases, with 7 bases between the two germline ends. The CDR3 runs 13 residues. CDR3 DNA: TGTGCCAGCAGTTACTCGAAATGGGATACGCAGTATTTT. It codes for CASSYSKWDTQYF.

This sequence joins TRBV11-2 and TRBJ1-1; TRBD1 might be the D (6 bases). Trimming took 2 bases from V and 5 from J, leaving 15 bases between them. The CDR3 runs to 15 residues. Germline CDR1 is SGHAT and CDR2 is FQNNGV. The CDR3 is CASSLNPQGSTEAFF. CDR3 nucleotide sequence: TGTGCCAGCAGCTTAAACCCGCAGGGGAGTACTGAAGCTTTCTTT. Filled out from reference TRBV11-2 and TRBJ1-1, the complete variable domain reads EAGVAQSPRYKIIEKRQSVAFWCNPISGHATLYWYQQILGQGPKLLIQFQNNGVVDDSQLPKDRFSAERLKGVDSTLKIQPAKLEDSAVYLCASSLNPQGSTEAFFGQGTRLTVV.

The genes are TRBV6-5 and TRBJ2-2; D is ambiguous. The CDR3 consists of 13 residues. Germline V gives CDR1 MNHEY, CDR2 SVGAGI. V lost 0 bases and J 7 bases, leaving 6 bases between the germline ends. The CDR3 region is CASSYSKGGELFF. Written as DNA, the CDR3 is TGTGCCAGCAGTTACTCAAAAGGCGGGGAGCTGTTTTTT.

The chain links TRBV27 to TRBJ2-1; the D is unclear. V was pared by 5 bases and J by 12 bases, with 11 bases between. The CDR3 runs 11 residues. Germline values: CDR1 MNHEY, CDR2 SMNVEV (reference sequence). The CDR3 spells CASSPGYGQFF. The CDR3 region has the DNA TGTGCCAGCAGTCCCGGGTATGGGCAGTTCTTC.

CDR3 sequence: CASSEASHDEQFF. The CDR3 nucleotides read TGTGCCAGCAGTGAAGCTAGTCACGATGAGCAGTTCTTC. V and J are TRBV2 and TRBJ2-1; no clear D gene. The ends were cut back, 0 bases at V and 8 bases at J, with 8 bases in the middle. The CDR3 is 13 residues long. Germline assignment: CDR1 SNHLY and CDR2 FYNNEI.

The V and J genes are TRBV28 and TRBJ1-4, with D perhaps TRBD1 (5 bases). V was shortened by 2 bases and J by 4 bases, with 20 bases between the two germline ends. CDR3 size: 18 residues. From germline, CDR1 is MDHEN and CDR2 SYDVKM. CDR3 DNA sequence: TGTGCCAGCAGTTTAAGGTCGACACAAGGGGCCCATAATGAAAAACTGTTTTTT. Translating gives CASSLRSTQGAHNEKLFF.

This clone was recorded once. V gene TRBV27 combines with J gene TRBJ2-1, with 10 bases identical to TRBD2. Germline CDR1 MNHEY, CDR2 SMNVEV (reference sequence). Trimming removed 6 bases from V and 0 bases from J; junction bases left unmatched: 8. The length of the CDR3 is 17 residues. DNA of the CDR3: TGTGCCAGCAGCAGATCTAGCGGGAGTTTCTCCTACAATGAGCAGTTCTTC. Translating gives CASSRSSGSFSYNEQFF.

Only one count was recorded for this clone. The chain couples TRBV27 to TRBJ2-1; D is unclear. The V end was cut by 3 bases, the J end by 3 bases, with 9 bases between. Germline V lookup: CDR1 MNHEY, CDR2 SMNVEV (reference sequence). This CDR3 has 14 residues. The DNA of the CDR3 is TGTGCCAGCAGTTTGGGCCCGGGCTACAATGAGCAGTTCTTC. It encodes CASSLGPGYNEQFF.

The J gene is TRBJ1-2, the V gene TRBV2; 7 bases agree with TRBD1. Germline V gene lookup returns CDR1 SNHLY and CDR2 FYNNEI. The CDR3 runs 14 residues. Trimming at V came to 5 bases and at J to 2 bases, leaving 5 bases not matched to a gene. The CDR3: CASSTGQRNYGYTF. In DNA form, the CDR3 reads TGTGCCAGCAGTACGGGACAGAGGAACTATGGCTACACCTTC.

The sample holds one count of this clone. The chain has TRBV7-9 and TRBJ2-5, with TRBD1 matching 10 bases. The J segment lost 4 bases and the V segment lost 5 bases, leaving 10 bases of the junction unmatched. The CDR3 contains 16 residues. The germline V gene encodes CDR1 SEHNR and CDR2 FQNEAQ (reference sequence). CDR3 in amino acids: CASSNTDRGVLETQYF. Written as DNA, the CDR3 is TGTGCCAGCAGCAATACGGACAGGGGGGTTCTAGAGACCCAGTACTTC.

As concerns this clone: The same CDR3 can be traced to other DNA sequences in this sample. This chain joins TRBV7-8 and TRBJ2-7; the match to TRBD2 covers 9 bases. The CDR3 contains 15 residues. V shed 2 bases and J 0 bases; nucleotides not matched to a gene: 2. Germline CDR1 SGHVS, CDR2 FQNEAQ. The CDR3 here is CASSLLAGSSYEQYF. The CDR3 DNA sequence: TGTGCCAGCAGCTTACTAGCGGGGAGCTCCTACGAGCAGTACTTC.

The V gene is TRBV2, the J gene TRBJ2-7; tentative D call: TRBD2 (5 bases). The V end was cut by 2 bases, the J end by 2 bases, with 13 bases between. Germline assignment: CDR1 SNHLY and CDR2 FYNNEI. This CDR3 has 15 amino acids. The CDR3: CASSENLAPTYEQYF. The CDR3 nucleotides are TGTGCCAGCAGTGAAAACTTAGCGCCTACCTACGAGCAGTACTTC.

The V and J genes are TRBV19 and TRBJ1-1, with 10 bases matching TRBD1. V lost 2 bases to trimming and J lost 4 bases; unmatched junction nucleotides: 7. Looked up from germline, CDR1 is LNHDA and CDR2 is SQIVND (reference sequence). This CDR3 spans 16 amino acids. This CDR3 is CASSIKGQGRSTEAFF. The DNA of the CDR3 is TGTGCCAGTAGTATAAAGGGACAGGGGAGAAGCACTGAAGCTTTCTTT. The entire variable domain, with the rest obtained from reference TRBV19 and TRBJ1-1, is as follows: DGGITQSPKYLFRKEGQNVTLSCEQNLNHDAMYWYRQDPGQGLRLIYYSQIVNDFQKGDIAEGYSVSREKKESFPLTVTSAQKNPTAFYLCASSIKGQGRSTEAFFGQGTRLTVV.

CDR3 amino acids: CASSETSGTSTDTQYF. CDR3 in DNA: TGCGCCAGCAGCGAGACTAGCGGGACGAGCACAGATACGCAGTATTTT. J is TRBJ2-3 and V is TRBV5-1, with 11 nucleotides matching TRBD2. Germline CDR1 reads SGHRS; CDR2 reads YFSETQ. V trimming: 4 bases; J trimming: 0 bases; junction bases outside the gene matches: 4. The CDR3 runs 16 residues.

The CDR3 bases are TGTGCCAGCAGTTTTGCCCGTGGCTCCTACGAGCAGTACTTC. This gives the protein CASSFARGSYEQYF. The chain employs TRBV27 and TRBJ2-7; D uncertain. The V end lost 3 bases, the J end lost 0 bases, and 9 bases lay between the germline ends. This CDR3 has 14 residues. Germline assignment: CDR1 MNHEY and CDR2 SMNVEV (reference sequence).

The rearrangement links TRBV2 to TRBJ2-5; 8 bases agree with TRBD1. Germline CDR1 is SNHLY and CDR2 is FYNNEI. V dropped 7 bases and J dropped 5; count of bases not matched to a gene: 12. The CDR3 totals 15 residues. The CDR3 nucleotides are TGTGCCAGCACCTGGGCCAGGGGGCGAGGGGAGACCCAGTACTTC. Translation gives CASTWARGRGETQYF.

The rearrangement joins TRBV27 to TRBJ1-5; D not certain. V lost 3 bases, J lost 9 bases, and 12 bases lay in between. The germline V gene has CDR1 MNHEY and CDR2 SMNVEV (reference sequence). The CDR3 extends over 13 amino acids. CDR3: CASSFYGLGPQHF. The CDR3 region has the DNA TGTGCCAGCAGTTTTTACGGGTTGGGGCCCCAGCATTTT.

The chain is built from TRBV27 and TRBJ2-1, with 13 positions matching TRBD2. Germline V gene sequence: CDR1 MNHEY, CDR2 SMNVEV (reference sequence). The V and J ends lost 5 bases and 8 bases, in that order; junction bases with no gene match: 6. This CDR3 contains 15 residues. The CDR3 loop reads CASSPGTSGKDEQFF. CDR3 DNA: TGTGCCAGCAGTCCTGGGACTAGCGGGAAGGATGAGCAGTTCTTC.

The V call is TRBV28, the J call TRBJ2-7; 7 nucleotides match TRBD2. After removal of 5 bases from V and 2 bases from J, the junction contained 9 bases not matched to a gene. CDR3 length equals 15 residues. Germline CDR1 and CDR2: MDHEN and SYDVKM. CDR3 protein: CASSTRDYHTYEQYF. The DNA for the CDR3 is TGTGCCAGCAGTACCCGGGACTACCATACCTACGAGCAGTACTTC.

The chain uses TRBV4-1 and TRBJ1-4; D unresolved. V gave up 1 base and J gave up 0 bases, with 15 bases separating them. The CDR3 loop spans 18 amino acids. The germline V gene has CDR1 MGHRA and CDR2 YSYEKL. CDR3 nucleotides: TGCGCCAGCAGCCAAGGCACTGAGCTGCCCCCAACTAATGAAAAACTGTTTTTT. Translation: CASSQGTELPPTNEKLFF.

The chain links TRBV28 to TRBJ2-1; 15 bases are a match to TRBD2. This CDR3 is built from 13 residues. The germline V gene encodes CDR1 MDHEN and CDR2 SYDVKM. V dropped 8 bases and J dropped 9; count of bases not matched to a gene: 2. DNA for the CDR3: TGTGCCAGCCGGACTAGCGGGAGGGCTGAGCAGTTCTTC. Its protein product is CASRTSGRAEQFF.